Each of the 30 T cell receptor beta chains below was sequenced from the same sample in a study of CD8+CD57+ T cells in acquired aplastic anemia. Genomic DNA acted as the template from which TCR beta VDJ combination and CDR3 sequence profiling were carried out. TCRdb used MiXCR to reprocess the reads, holding one entry per CDR3 protein. Of 200,000 to 250,000 distinct CDR3 sequences listed, approximately 35% are singletons. Source material: sorted CD4+, CD8+, or CD8+CD57+ T cells (not recorded which) from PBMCs. Receptors were obtained from a human donor in good health, serving as a control.

V is TRBV24-1 and J is TRBJ2-3; weak D call: TRBD1 (6 bases). Germline V gives CDR1 KGHDR, CDR2 SFDVKD. With 4 bases removed from V and 4 bases from J, the gap between germline ends came to 8 bases. The CDR3 loop spans 13 amino acids. In DNA form, the CDR3 reads TGTGCCACCAGTGACTGGACAGCAGATACGCAGTATTTT. Amino acid sequence: CATSDWTADTQYF.

Ten or more counts support this clonotype. The chain uses TRBV7-3 and TRBJ2-3, with 10 bases fitting TRBD1. The V gene's germline CDR1 is SGHTA and CDR2 FQGTGA. The CDR3 totals 16 residues. V was clipped by 5 bases and J by 3 bases; unmatched bases: 8. The CDR3 spells CASSLKTGGGTDTQYF. The CDR3 DNA reads as TGTGCCAGCAGCCTCAAGACAGGGGGCGGAACAGATACGCAGTATTTT. Full variable domain (remainder filled in from reference TRBV7-3 and TRBJ2-3): GAGVSQTPSNKVTEKGKYVELRCDPISGHTALYWYRQSLGQGPEFLIYFQGTGAADDSGLPNDRFFAVRPEGSVSTLKIQRTERGDSAVYLCASSLKTGGGTDTQYFGPGTRLTVL.

The V and J genes are TRBV6-5 and TRBJ2-2, with D unresolved. Trimming took 0 bases from V and 4 from J, leaving 6 bases between them. The CDR3 covers 14 residues. Per the germline V gene, CDR1 is MNHEY and CDR2 is SVGAGI. CDR3 sequence reads: CASSYSGVTGELFF. The CDR3, as DNA: TGTGCCAGCAGTTACTCAGGAGTCACCGGGGAGCTGTTTTTT.

This clonotype was seen ten or more times. The gene calls are TRBV2 and TRBJ1-1, with D hard to call. The germline V and J ends were trimmed by 2 bases and 5 bases, with 3 bases remaining between them. The CDR3 loop spans 11 amino acids. CDR1 SNHLY and CDR2 FYNNEI come from the germline V gene. The CDR3 DNA reads TGTGCCAGCAGTGAACTTACTGAAGCTTTCTTT. As protein: CASSELTEAFF.

This clonotype was observed at least ten times. V is TRBV20-1 and J is TRBJ2-3; D is uncertain. There are 14 residues in the CDR3. V shed 3 bases and J shed 2 bases, with 12 bases lying between them. Germline V gene data show CDR1 as DFQATT and CDR2 as SNEGSKA (reference sequence). DNA of the CDR3: TGCAGTGCTAGGGGTCGTTGGGACACAGATACGCAGTATTTT. Protein sequence: CSARGRWDTDTQYF.

This clonotype was seen at least ten times. This rearrangement joins TRBV20-1 to TRBJ1-6; D is ambiguous. Germline V gene data show CDR1 as DFQATT and CDR2 as SNEGSKA (reference sequence). V lost 0 bases and J lost 10, with 13 bases in between. The CDR3 consists of 14 residues. CDR3: CSARDYRVDSPLHF. In nucleotides, the CDR3 is TGCAGTGCTAGAGATTATAGAGTAGACTCACCCCTCCACTTT.

This clonotype was recorded only once. This chain links TRBV19 with TRBJ1-2; unclear D gene. V shed 7 bases and J shed 2 bases, with 11 bases lying between them. The germline V gene has CDR1 LNHDA and CDR2 SQIVND (reference sequence). This CDR3 is 13 amino acids long. The CDR3 DNA is TGTGCCAGTATGGCTAATTGGAACTATGGCTACACCTTC. It translates to CASMANWNYGYTF.

The J gene is TRBJ2-2, the V gene TRBV7-3; TRBD1 or TRBD2 may be the D gene (5 bases each). The CDR3 extends over 15 amino acids. Germline assignment: CDR1 SGHTA and CDR2 FQGTGA. The V end lost 6 bases, the J end lost 4 bases, and 15 bases lay between the germline ends. CDR3 in amino acids: CASRFRDGTTGELFF. The DNA for the CDR3 is TGTGCCAGCAGGTTCCGGGACGGGACCACCGGGGAGCTGTTTTTT.

This clonotype showed up many times. This chain uses TRBV7-9 with TRBJ1-5; the D is unclear. The CDR3 is 14 residues long. Trimming shortened V by 1 base and J by 1 base, and 5 bases separated the two germline ends. Germline CDR1 is SEHNR and CDR2 is FQNEAQ (reference sequence). The CDR3 nucleotides read TGTGCCAGCAGCTTAGTAGGGAGCAATCAGCCCCAGCATTTT. This translates into CASSLVGSNQPQHF.

V is TRBV10-2 and J is TRBJ2-7; D is undetermined. This CDR3 has 13 residues. CDR1 and CDR2 from the germline V gene are WSHSY and SAAADI. V was shortened by 4 bases and J by 4 bases, with 11 bases between the two germline ends. CDR3 in amino acids: CASSAGTAYEQYF. Written as DNA, the CDR3 is TGCGCCAGCAGTGCAGGTACAGCTTACGAGCAGTACTTC.

The count of this clonotype is one. V is TRBV24-1 and J is TRBJ1-2; D uncertain. Looked up from germline, CDR1 is KGHDR and CDR2 is SFDVKD. Trimming shortened V by 9 bases and J by 5 bases, and 3 bases separated the two germline ends. CDR3 length: 9 residues. CDR3 amino acids: CATSYGYTF. CDR3 nucleotide sequence: TGTGCCACCTCTTATGGCTACACCTTC.

The chain is built from TRBV7-9 and TRBJ1-2, with 9 bases that match TRBD1. Trimming took 7 bases from V and 4 from J; bases not matched to a gene: 7. The CDR3 has 14 residues. Germline CDR1 SEHNR, CDR2 FQNEAQ (reference sequence). CDR3 region: CASNVGQGIYGYTF. The DNA for the CDR3 is TGTGCCAGCAATGTGGGACAGGGTATCTATGGCTACACCTTC.

This clonotype was counted many times. The chain uses TRBV7-2 and TRBJ2-7; no definite D call. Trimming shortened V by 5 bases and J by 0 bases, and 5 bases separated the two germline ends. The CDR3 loop spans 12 amino acids. Per the germline V gene, CDR1 is SGHTA and CDR2 is FQGNSA. This chain's CDR3 is CASSQSSYEQYF. The CDR3 nucleotides read TGTGCCAGCAGCCAAAGCTCCTACGAGCAGTACTTC.

This clonotype appeared many times. This sequence joins TRBV20-1 and TRBJ1-5; D unclear. Trimming pared 1 base from V and 6 bases from J, leaving 10 bases between. Germline V gives CDR1 DFQATT, CDR2 SNEGSKA (reference sequence). The CDR3 is made up of 13 amino acids. The CDR3 region has the DNA TGCAGTGCTAGAGGGTTGACTGGTCAGCCCCAGCATTTT. This encodes CSARGLTGQPQHF.

The CDR3 DNA sequence: TGTGCCAGCAGTTGGGGGCCAGGGGAAGCTTTCTTT. Translation: CASSWGPGEAFF. The chain carries TRBV27 and TRBJ1-1; a weak D match, TRBD1 (6 bases). The CDR3 length is 12 residues. From germline, CDR1 is MNHEY and CDR2 SMNVEV (reference sequence). The V gene lost 4 bases and the J gene lost 8 bases, with 11 bases spanning the gap.

The chain has TRBV10-3 and TRBJ2-1, with a possible D match to TRBD1 (6 bases). CDR3 length: 11 residues. Germline CDR1 and CDR2: ENHRY and SYGVKD. Trimming pared 9 bases from V and 10 bases from J, leaving 13 bases between. The CDR3 DNA reads as TGTGCCATTTCAACAGGGCCGGAGCAGTTCTTC. Encoded protein: CAISTGPEQFF.

This clonotype showed up many times. CDR3 bases: TGTGCCACCGGACGGGAGAACACTGAAGCTTTCTTT. This translates into CATGRENTEAFF. This chain links TRBV2 with TRBJ1-1; no definite D call. Trimming shortened V by 10 bases and J by 1 base, and 10 bases separated the two germline ends. The CDR3 covers 12 residues. Per the germline V gene, CDR1 is SNHLY and CDR2 is FYNNEI.

This rearrangement joins TRBV19 to TRBJ1-6; 7 bases are shared with TRBD1. Germline V gene sequence: CDR1 LNHDA, CDR2 SQIVND (reference sequence). The CDR3 contains 16 residues. With 0 bases clipped from V and 10 bases from J, the junction kept 9 bases outside the gene matches. The CDR3 region is CASSIDHILQGSPLHF. In DNA, the CDR3 is TGTGCCAGTAGTATAGACCACATACTACAGGGGTCACCCCTCCACTTT.

This clonotype was recorded many times. V gene TRBV12-3 or TRBV12-4 combines with J gene TRBJ1-5; 7 bases agree with TRBD1. V shed 5 bases, J shed 8 bases, and the junction held 3 bases outside the gene matches. The CDR3 totals 12 residues. In DNA, the CDR3 is TGTGCCAGCAGTCAGCAGGGGGAGCCCCAGCATTTT. The encoded protein is CASSQQGEPQHF.

This clonotype appeared a few times. This rearrangement joins TRBV29-1 to TRBJ1-1; D not certain. The CDR3 covers 12 residues. Trimming cost V 4 bases and J 4 bases, with 10 bases left between them. Germline V gives CDR1 SQVTM, CDR2 ANQGSEA. DNA of the CDR3: TGCAGCGTTGTGGGTGATAGCACTGAAGCTTTCTTT. Amino acid sequence: CSVVGDSTEAFF.

This clonotype has a single count. This chain joins TRBV11-2 and TRBJ2-3; TRBD2 matches at 12 bases. This CDR3 comprises 18 residues. V dropped 4 bases and J dropped 2; count of bases not matched to a gene: 10. From germline, CDR1 is SGHAT and CDR2 FQNNGV. The CDR3 loop reads CASSSIGASGGATDTQYF. The CDR3 DNA sequence: TGTGCCAGCAGCTCGATCGGGGCTAGCGGGGGGGCCACAGATACGCAGTATTTT.

This clonotype was counted a single time. CDR3 in amino acids: CASSPFGGNQPQHF. CDR3 DNA sequence: TGTGCCAGCTCACCTTTCGGAGGCAATCAGCCCCAGCATTTT. V is TRBV18 and J is TRBJ1-5; D unresolved. The V gene's germline CDR1 is KGHSH and CDR2 LQKENI. Trimming pared 3 bases from V and 2 bases from J, leaving 8 bases between. This CDR3 comprises 14 residues.

In this sample, this clonotype turned up many times. The CDR3 DNA is TGCGCCAGCAGCAGAGGGACTAGCGGAAGTTACGAGCAGTACTTC. Its translation: CASSRGTSGSYEQYF. V is TRBV5-1 and J is TRBJ2-7, with TRBD2 matching 11 bases. The CDR3 runs to 15 residues. V was pared by 4 bases and J by 4 bases, with 7 bases of the junction left unmatched. Germline V CDR1 and CDR2: SGHRS, YFSETQ.

The chain employs TRBV28 and TRBJ2-7; 9 bases align to TRBD1. Germline loops: CDR1 MDHEN, CDR2 SYDVKM. The trim removed 5 bases at V and 5 bases at J, leaving 10 bases unmatched. The CDR3 has 15 amino acids. CDR3 sequence (DNA): TGTGCCAGCAGTACATCCGGGACAGGGCTGCACGAGCAGTACTTC. Its translation is CASSTSGTGLHEQYF.

Comment on this clonotype: The conserved final phenylalanine or tryptophan is absent from the CDR3, which likely points to a read error. This chain joins TRBV2 and TRBJ1-6; a weak D match, TRBD1 (5 bases). Deletions cut 7 bases from V and 10 bases from J, with 14 bases between. The CDR3 has 13 amino acids. Germline CDR1 SNHLY, CDR2 FYNNEI. The CDR3 coding sequence is TGTGCCAGCAAGGGGAGGTGGAACTCACCCCTCCACTCT. Protein: CASKGRWNSPLHS.

The chain carries TRBV3-1 and TRBJ1-2; the match to TRBD1 covers 7 bases. Germline loops: CDR1 LGHDT, CDR2 YNNKEL (reference sequence). The length of the CDR3 is 14 residues. V gave up 2 bases and J gave up 8 bases; unmatched junction bases: 8. This chain's CDR3 is CASSQFRGLGGYTF. CDR3 in DNA: TGTGCCAGCAGCCAATTCAGGGGGTTGGGAGGCTACACCTTC.

This chain connects TRBV2 to TRBJ2-3; 14 nucleotides line up with TRBD2. The V gene's germline CDR1 is SNHLY and CDR2 FYNNEI. Trimming removed 4 bases from V and 7 bases from J; junction bases left unmatched: 4. The CDR3 is 15 residues long. The CDR3 here is CASSGGLAGGHTQYF. DNA of the CDR3: TGTGCCAGCAGTGGTGGACTAGCGGGGGGTCATACGCAGTATTTT.

In its sample, this clonotype was seen a few times. The V call is TRBV20-1, the J call TRBJ1-6; 8 bases map to TRBD1. V shed 5 bases, J shed 7 bases, and the junction held 10 bases outside the gene matches. Looked up from germline, CDR1 is DFQATT and CDR2 is SNEGSKA (reference sequence). The CDR3 has 15 residues. The CDR3 reads CSAPTVQGANSPLHF. The DNA of the CDR3 is TGCAGTGCTCCAACCGTGCAGGGGGCCAATTCACCCCTCCACTTT.

The chain joins TRBV19 to TRBJ1-5, with D maybe TRBD1 (5 bases). CDR3 size: 14 residues. Trimming removed 5 bases from V and 7 bases from J, with 15 bases in between. The germline CDR1 and CDR2 sequences are LNHDA and SQIVND (reference sequence). CDR3 nucleotides: TGTGCCAGTAGTGTAAGCGGGGGGGGGCAGCCCCAGCATTTT. This codes for CASSVSGGGQPQHF.

This clonotype has at least ten counts. The chain employs TRBV12-3 or TRBV12-4 and TRBJ2-7; 9 bases agree with TRBD1. V gave up 5 bases and J gave up 2 bases; unmatched junction bases: 10. CDR3 length: 16 residues. The DNA of the CDR3 is TGTGCCAGCAGTCCACAGGGGGCTTCAGGAACCTACGAGCAGTACTTC. It codes for CASSPQGASGTYEQYF.